This T cell receptor (beta chain) derives from a study of T cell responses to AZD1222 COVID-19 vaccine. Analysis merged second doses at about 4 or about 12 weeks. Measured with immunoSEQ multiplex PCR; TCRdb has only the in-frame clones, and not every one. Here the sample spans roughly 110,000 clones, roughly nine tenths being singletons. There are 16 residues in the CDR3. CDR1 and CDR2 from the germline V gene are ENHRY and SYGVKD. Trimming stripped 4 bases from V and 0 bases from J, with 13 bases between. This TCR derives from an adult who received the AZD1222 COVID-19 vaccine. Sample: peripheral blood, taken 28 days after the second AZD1222 dose. The rearrangement uses TRBV10-3 and TRBJ1-3; D is unresolved. CDR3 in amino acids: CAISGSQPFSGNTIYF. The CDR3 DNA sequence: TGTGCCATCAGTGGGTCCCAGCCCTTCTCTGGAAACACCATATATTTT.